This is a list of T cell receptor beta chains from one sample in a study of T cells after yellow fever vaccination. TCRdb re-called the 5' RACE reads through MiXCR, storing one row per CDR3 protein. This table has hundreds of thousands of distinct CDR3 sequences, 3.6% appearing once. Sequencing used PBMCs, obtained on the day of the yellow fever booster vaccination. The receptors stem from a man between 18 and 35 years old who received the YFV17D yellow fever vaccine. Each CDR3 is given with its conserved first and last residue. D genes are given only for firm matches. The listing skips clone size in some rows; elsewhere it reads once, few, many or a size class.

CDR3 DNA	CDR3 protein	J gene	D gene	V gene	clone size
TGTGCCAGCAGCTCCGGCGGCAGGGGGGGCACCGGGGAGCTGTTTTTT	CASSSGGRGGTGELFF	TRBJ2-2	.	TRBV7-9	many
TGCAGTAGGGGCGCTAGCACAGATACGCAGTATTTT	CSRGASTDTQYF	TRBJ2-3	.	TRBV20-1	few
TGTGCCAGCAGCAGACAGGCGAACACTGAAGCTTTCTTT	CASSRQANTEAFF	TRBJ1-1	.	TRBV9	.
TGTGCTAGTGGTCGGAGCGGTCTAGCCAAAAACATTCAGTACTTC	CASGRSGLAKNIQYF	TRBJ2-4	.	TRBV12-5	few
TGTGCCAGCAGTTCGGGGGGGCACACTGAAGCTTTCTTT	CASSSGGHTEAFF	TRBJ1-1	.	TRBV6-5	.
TGCAGCGTGACCATGACAGGGAGGGGAGAGACCCAGTACTTC	CSVTMTGRGETQYF	TRBJ2-5	.	TRBV29-1	few
TGCAGTGCTCCACCTCCAACGGGACCGATTAATTCACCCCTCCACTTT	CSAPPPTGPINSPLHF	TRBJ1-6	.	TRBV20-1	many
TGTGCCAGCAGCCTACGTATAGAGGAGGAAAAACTGTTTTTT	CASSLRIEEEKLFF	TRBJ1-4	.	TRBV7-6	many
TGTGCCAGCAGTTTTGGAACCGGGGAGCTGTTTTTT	CASSFGTGELFF	TRBJ2-2	.	TRBV12-3/TRBV12-4	many
TGTGCCAGCAGCCAAGTGGCAGCAGTCTACGAGCAGTACTTC	CASSQVAAVYEQYF	TRBJ2-7	.	TRBV14	many
TGTGCCAGCAGCTTCAGTTGGACTAGCGGGGGGGCCTACCTCAATGAGCAGTTCTTC	CASSFSWTSGGAYLNEQFF	TRBJ2-1	TRBD2	TRBV11-2	.
TGTGCCAGCAGCTTGAGGTTTACCAAGGGCAGGGCCTACGAGCAGTACTTC	CASSLRFTKGRAYEQYF	TRBJ2-7	.	TRBV5-6	few
TGCGCCAGCAGCGTCACAGGGGGTCCTTTGAGCACTGAAGCTTTCTTT	CASSVTGGPLSTEAFF	TRBJ1-1	TRBD1	TRBV5-1	many
TGTGCCAGCAGCTCCTCAGGGCGATGGGATACGCAGTATTTT	CASSSSGRWDTQYF	TRBJ2-3	.	TRBV5-6	.
TGTGCCAGCAGCCCAGGGTCGGGGACGAACACCGGGGAGCTGTTTTTT	CASSPGSGTNTGELFF	TRBJ2-2	.	TRBV7-6	many
TGTGCCATCAATGGCCGGGACGGGGATAATTCACCCCTCCACTTT	CAINGRDGDNSPLHF	TRBJ1-6	.	TRBV12-3/TRBV12-4	.
TGTGCCAGCAAAGGACAGGGGTACACTGAAGCTTTCTTT	CASKGQGYTEAFF	TRBJ1-1	TRBD1	TRBV6-2/TRBV6-3	many
TGTGCCAGCAGCTTACCGGCCCGGACTAGCAGGAGCACAGATACGCAGTATTTT	CASSLPARTSRSTDTQYF	TRBJ2-3	TRBD2	TRBV7-9	.
TGTGCCAGCGGACGACTAGCGGGGGACCCAAGAGTCCTGGAGTACTTC	CASGRLAGDPRVLEYF	TRBJ2-5	TRBD2	TRBV27	.
TGCGCCAGCAGCTTGGCCTCGCCCGAAAACACTGAAGCTTTCTTT	CASSLASPENTEAFF	TRBJ1-1	.	TRBV5-1	few
TGTGCCAGCAGTGAGCCCCGGGACAGGGGGTCTGGAGAGACCCAGTACTTC	CASSEPRDRGSGETQYF	TRBJ2-5	TRBD1	TRBV6-4	many
TGTGCCAGCAGGGGTGGGACAGGGACTGAAGCTTTCTTT	CASRGGTGTEAFF	TRBJ1-1	TRBD1	TRBV2	.
TGCAGTGCTCCAACGGCGGGGGGCACAGATACGCAGTATTTT	CSAPTAGGTDTQYF	TRBJ2-3	TRBD2	TRBV20-1	many
TGTGCCAGCAGTCCCCACGGCCGACAGCGCTGGGGCACTGAAGCTTTCTTT	CASSPHGRQRWGTEAFF	TRBJ1-1	.	TRBV28	many
TGTGCCAGCAGTGTATTGTCAGGGGATTTGAATGAGCAGTTCTTC	CASSVLSGDLNEQFF	TRBJ2-1	.	TRBV6-1	.
TGTGCCAGCAGCCGACAGGGACATAGTCCTTCCTACGAGCAGTACTTC	CASSRQGHSPSYEQYF	TRBJ2-7	TRBD1	TRBV5-5	many
TGTGCCTGGAGTCCTACGCCTGGCGTTGAAGCTTTCTTT	CAWSPTPGVEAFF	TRBJ1-1	.	TRBV30	few
TGCAGCGTGCCTAACGGCAGGGGTCTTCCGAGCTCCTACAATGAGCAGTTCTTC	CSVPNGRGLPSSYNEQFF	TRBJ2-1	.	TRBV29-1	many
TGTGCCAGCAGCCCACAGGGGAATAGACAGCCCCAGCATTTT	CASSPQGNRQPQHF	TRBJ1-5	TRBD1	TRBV7-2	few
TGTGCCAGCAGCCAAGGAGGAGGGAGCCACGAGCAGTACTTC	CASSQGGGSHEQYF	TRBJ2-7	.	TRBV3-1	.